Given below is one T cell receptor beta chain in context. Its antigen is undetermined. These data belong to a study of post-analysis software for immune sequencing data. Every TCR beta cDNA library bore unique molecular identifiers. TCRdb re-analysed the PCR reads in MiXCR, keeping a single row per CDR3 protein. The repertoire holds around 710,000 distinct CDR3 sequences, with roughly 50% as singletons. The V gene lost 0 bases and the J gene lost 0 bases, with 9 bases spanning the gap. Germline CDR1 and CDR2: DFQATT and SNEGSKA (reference sequence). This CDR3 has 16 residues. Study-level results: Versus controls, multiple sclerosis patients showed significantly lower diversity (normalized Chao1). Elevated frequency relative to controls characterized roughly 5 TRBV segments in patients, TRBV5-6, TRBV5-1 and TRBV20-1 among them.

The sequence was obtained from a girl aged 5-17 years with multiple sclerosis. The V gene is TRBV20-1, the J gene TRBJ2-6; D ambiguous. What was sequenced was blood. This CDR3 is CSARDLSSSGANVLTF. The CDR3 coding sequence is TGCAGTGCTAGAGATCTCAGTAGCTCTGGGGCCAACGTCCTGACTTTC.